The clone carrying this T cell receptor beta chain showed up just once. V dropped 4 bases and J dropped 8 bases, with 21 bases sitting between them. CDR1 ENHRY and CDR2 SYGVKD come from the germline V gene. The CDR3 covers 17 residues. The data derive from a study of T cell changes during pregnancy in multiple sclerosis. Assay used: immunoSEQ multiplex PCR; TCRdb lists only in-frame clones, some missing. Among tens of thousands of clones listed, approximately 92% were seen once. The material sequenced was peripheral blood, taken in the third trimester of pregnancy. This TCR was recovered from a female donor in good health, enrolled as a control in a pregnancy study. This chain joins TRBV10-3 and TRBJ1-6; possible D gene TRBD1, 5 bases. CDR3 loop: CAISARWGGTGYSPLHF. CDR3 bases: TGTGCCATCAGTGCCCGGTGGGGGGGGACGGGTTATTCACCCCTCCACTTT.